This T cell receptor beta chain was recorded in a study of cytomegalovirus exposure and HLA in healthy donors. Across the study: Most donors, approximately 82% of a few hundred genotyped, fell in the Caucasian-associated ancestry cluster. General study findings and limits: Reported findings show TCR beta sequences accurately forecast HLA-A and HLA-B alleles in most subjects.

With 60 Vbeta and 13 Jbeta primers, the PCR was carried out. The table came from immunoSEQ multiplex PCR; TCRdb's copy has only in-frame clones and leaves some out. The table has around 280,000 clones, approximately 90% seen once. Germline loops: CDR1 DFQATT, CDR2 SNEGSKA (reference sequence). Trimming cost V 6 bases and J 5 bases, with 9 bases left between them. This CDR3 has 11 residues. Points on this clone: As yet, its antigen is unknown.

The chain joins TRBV20-1 to TRBJ2-3, with no clear D. The TCR originated in a woman younger than 35 in good health and CMV-seronegative. Sequencing used PBMCs. In DNA, the CDR3 is TGCAGTGCCGACAACATAGATACGCAGTATTTT. This sequence encodes CSADNIDTQYF.